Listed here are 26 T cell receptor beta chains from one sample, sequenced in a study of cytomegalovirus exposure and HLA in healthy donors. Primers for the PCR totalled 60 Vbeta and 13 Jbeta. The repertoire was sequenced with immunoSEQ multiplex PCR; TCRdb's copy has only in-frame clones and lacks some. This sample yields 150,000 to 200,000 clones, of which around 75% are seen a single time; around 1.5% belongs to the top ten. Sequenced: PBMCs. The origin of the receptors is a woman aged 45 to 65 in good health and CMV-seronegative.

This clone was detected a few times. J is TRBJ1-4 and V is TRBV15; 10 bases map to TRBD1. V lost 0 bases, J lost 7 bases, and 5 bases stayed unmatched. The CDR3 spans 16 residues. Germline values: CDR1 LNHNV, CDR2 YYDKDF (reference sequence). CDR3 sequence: CATSRDQGTGAEKLFF. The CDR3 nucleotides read TGTGCCACCAGCAGAGATCAGGGGACAGGGGCTGAAAAACTGTTTTTT. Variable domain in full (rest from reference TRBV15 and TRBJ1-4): DAMVIQNPRYQVTQFGKPVTLSCSQTLNHNVMYWYQQKSSQAPKLLFHYYDKDFNNEADTPDNFQSRRPNTSFCFLDIRSPGLGDTAMYLCATSRDQGTGAEKLFFGSGTQLSVL.

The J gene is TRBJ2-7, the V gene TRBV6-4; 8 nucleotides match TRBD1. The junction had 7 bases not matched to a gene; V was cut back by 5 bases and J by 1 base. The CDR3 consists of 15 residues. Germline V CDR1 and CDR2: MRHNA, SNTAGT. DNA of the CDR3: TGTGCCAGCAGTCCCACAGGGGGAGGATCCTACGAGCAGTACTTC. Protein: CASSPTGGGSYEQYF.

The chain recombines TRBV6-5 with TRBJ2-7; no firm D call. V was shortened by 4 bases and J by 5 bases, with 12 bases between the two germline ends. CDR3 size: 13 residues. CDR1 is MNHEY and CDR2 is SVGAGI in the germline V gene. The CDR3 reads CASSSTRIHEQYF. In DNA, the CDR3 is TGTGCCAGCAGTTCTACCAGGATCCACGAGCAGTACTTC.

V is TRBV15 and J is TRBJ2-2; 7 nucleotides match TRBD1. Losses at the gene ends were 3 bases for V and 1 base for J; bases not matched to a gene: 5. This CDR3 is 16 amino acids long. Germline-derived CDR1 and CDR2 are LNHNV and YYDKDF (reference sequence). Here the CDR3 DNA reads TGTGCCACCAGCAGCACAGGGGTACTGAACACCGGGGAGCTGTTTTTT. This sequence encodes CATSSTGVLNTGELFF.

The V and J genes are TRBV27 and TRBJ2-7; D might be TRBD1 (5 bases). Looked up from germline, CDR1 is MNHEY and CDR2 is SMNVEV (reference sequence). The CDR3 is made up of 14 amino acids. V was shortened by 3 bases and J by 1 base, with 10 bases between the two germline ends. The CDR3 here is CASSFRALSYEQYF. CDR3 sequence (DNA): TGTGCCAGCAGTTTCAGGGCCCTTTCCTACGAGCAGTACTTC.

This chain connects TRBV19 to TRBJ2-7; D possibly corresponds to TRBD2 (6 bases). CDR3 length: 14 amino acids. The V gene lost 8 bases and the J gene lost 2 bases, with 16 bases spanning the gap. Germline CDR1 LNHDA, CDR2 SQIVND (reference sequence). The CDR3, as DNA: TGTGCCAGTTCTTCTAGCGTTCCCGCCTACGAGCAGTACTTC. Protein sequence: CASSSSVPAYEQYF.

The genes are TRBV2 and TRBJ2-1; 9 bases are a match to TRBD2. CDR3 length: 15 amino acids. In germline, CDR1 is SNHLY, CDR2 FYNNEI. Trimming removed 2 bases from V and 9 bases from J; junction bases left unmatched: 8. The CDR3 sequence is CASSEQAGGVSEQFF. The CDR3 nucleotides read TGTGCCAGCAGTGAACAAGCGGGAGGAGTCAGTGAGCAGTTCTTC.

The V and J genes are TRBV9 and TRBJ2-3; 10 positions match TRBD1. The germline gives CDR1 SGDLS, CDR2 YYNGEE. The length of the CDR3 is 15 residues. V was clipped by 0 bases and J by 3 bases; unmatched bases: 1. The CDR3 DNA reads TGTGCCAGCAGCGTAGGGACAGGGGGTACAGATACGCAGTATTTT. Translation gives CASSVGTGGTDTQYF.

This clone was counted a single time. For the CDR3, the DNA is TGTGCCAGCAGCCAACCCCAGGGGGCAGGTAGGGGCACTGAAGCTTTCTTT. This gives the protein CASSQPQGAGRGTEAFF. The chain uses TRBV27 and TRBJ1-1, with 8 bases aligning to TRBD1. Germline-derived CDR1 and CDR2 are MNHEY and SMNVEV (reference sequence). The CDR3 is 17 amino acids. J gave up 4 bases and V 6 bases, and 16 bases lay outside the gene matches.

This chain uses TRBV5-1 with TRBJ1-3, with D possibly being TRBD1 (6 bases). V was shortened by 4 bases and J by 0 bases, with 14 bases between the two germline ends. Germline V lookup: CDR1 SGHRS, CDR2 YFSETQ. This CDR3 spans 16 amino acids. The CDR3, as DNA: TGCGCCAGCAGCCTGCGTCAGGGGACCTCTGGAAACACCATATATTTT. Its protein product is CASSLRQGTSGNTIYF.

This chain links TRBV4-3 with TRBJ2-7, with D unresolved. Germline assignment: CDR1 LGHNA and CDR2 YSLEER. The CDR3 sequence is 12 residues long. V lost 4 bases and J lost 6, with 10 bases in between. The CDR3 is CASSLPGGEQYF. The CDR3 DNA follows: TGCGCCAGCAGCCTCCCGGGTGGCGAGCAGTACTTC.

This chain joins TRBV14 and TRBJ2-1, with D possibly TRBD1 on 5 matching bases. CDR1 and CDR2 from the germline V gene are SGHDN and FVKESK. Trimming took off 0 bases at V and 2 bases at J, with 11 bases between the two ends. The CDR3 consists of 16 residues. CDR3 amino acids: CASSQERGFPYNEQFF. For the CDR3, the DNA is TGTGCCAGCAGCCAAGAAAGGGGCTTCCCCTACAATGAGCAGTTCTTC.

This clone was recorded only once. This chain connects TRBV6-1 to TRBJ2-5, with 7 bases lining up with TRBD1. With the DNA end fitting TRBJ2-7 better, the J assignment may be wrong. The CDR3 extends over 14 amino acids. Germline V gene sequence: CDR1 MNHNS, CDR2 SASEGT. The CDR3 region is CASSERAGGYEQYF. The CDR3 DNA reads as TGTGCCAGCAGTGAGCGGGCAGGGGGCTACGAGCAGTACTTC.

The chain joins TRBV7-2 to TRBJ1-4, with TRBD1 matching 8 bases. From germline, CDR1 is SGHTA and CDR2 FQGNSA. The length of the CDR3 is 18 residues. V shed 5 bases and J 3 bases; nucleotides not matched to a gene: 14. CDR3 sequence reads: CASSPHVILQGANEKLFF. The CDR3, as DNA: TGTGCCAGCAGCCCCCACGTTATCCTACAGGGGGCTAATGAAAAACTGTTTTTT.

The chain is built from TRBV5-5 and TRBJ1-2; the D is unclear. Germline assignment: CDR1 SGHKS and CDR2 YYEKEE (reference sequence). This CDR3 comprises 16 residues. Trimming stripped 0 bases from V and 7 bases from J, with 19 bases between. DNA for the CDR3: TGTGCCAGCAGCTTGGGACCGACTACGCTCGACTCTGGCTACACCTTC. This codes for CASSLGPTTLDSGYTF.

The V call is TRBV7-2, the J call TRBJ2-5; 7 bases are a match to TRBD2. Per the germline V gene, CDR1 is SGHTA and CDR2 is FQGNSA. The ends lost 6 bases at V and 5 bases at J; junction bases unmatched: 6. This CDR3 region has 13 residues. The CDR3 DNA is TGTGCCAGCAGTCGGGGGGTCGAGGAGACCCAGTACTTC. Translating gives CASSRGVEETQYF.

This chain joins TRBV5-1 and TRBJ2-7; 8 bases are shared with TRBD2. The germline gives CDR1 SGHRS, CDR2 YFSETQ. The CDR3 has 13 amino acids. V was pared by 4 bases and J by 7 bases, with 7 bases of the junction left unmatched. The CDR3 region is CASSNPGTREQYF. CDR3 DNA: TGCGCCAGCAGCAACCCGGGGACTAGGGAGCAGTACTTC. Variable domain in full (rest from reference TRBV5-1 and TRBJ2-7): KAGVTQTPRYLIKTRGQQVTLSCSPISGHRSVSWYQQTPGQGLQFLFEYFSETQRNKGNFPGRFSGRQFSNSRSEMNVSTLELGDSALYLCASSNPGTREQYFGPGTRLTVT.

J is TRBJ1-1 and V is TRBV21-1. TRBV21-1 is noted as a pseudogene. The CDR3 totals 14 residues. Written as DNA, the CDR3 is TGTGCCAGCAGCAAAGTAGCAGCGAACACTGAAGCTTTCTTT. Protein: CASSKVAANTEAFF.

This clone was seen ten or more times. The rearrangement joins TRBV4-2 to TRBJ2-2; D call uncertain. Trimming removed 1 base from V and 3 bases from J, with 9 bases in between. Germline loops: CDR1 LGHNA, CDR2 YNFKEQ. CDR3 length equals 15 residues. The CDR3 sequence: CASSQGQGDTGELFF. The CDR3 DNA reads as TGTGCCAGCAGCCAAGGGCAAGGAGACACCGGGGAGCTGTTTTTT.

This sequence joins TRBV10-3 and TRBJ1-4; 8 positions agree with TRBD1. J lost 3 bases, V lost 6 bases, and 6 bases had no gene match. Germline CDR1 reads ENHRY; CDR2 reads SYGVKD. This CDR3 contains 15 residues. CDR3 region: CAISPRQGPNEKLFF. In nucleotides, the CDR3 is TGTGCCATCAGCCCCCGACAGGGGCCTAATGAAAAACTGTTTTTT.

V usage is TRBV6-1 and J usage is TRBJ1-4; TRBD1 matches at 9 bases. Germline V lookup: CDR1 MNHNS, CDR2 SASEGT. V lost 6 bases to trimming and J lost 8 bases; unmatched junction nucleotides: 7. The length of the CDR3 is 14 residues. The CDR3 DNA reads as TGTGCCAGCAGGAAACAGGGGGCTGGGGAAAAACTGTTTTTT. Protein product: CASRKQGAGEKLFF.

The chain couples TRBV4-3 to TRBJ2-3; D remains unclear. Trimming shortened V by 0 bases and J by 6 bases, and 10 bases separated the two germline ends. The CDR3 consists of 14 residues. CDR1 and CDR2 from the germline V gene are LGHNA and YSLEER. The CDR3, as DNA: TGCGCCAGCAGCCAAGATACCTATATCGATACGCAGTATTTT. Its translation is CASSQDTYIDTQYF.

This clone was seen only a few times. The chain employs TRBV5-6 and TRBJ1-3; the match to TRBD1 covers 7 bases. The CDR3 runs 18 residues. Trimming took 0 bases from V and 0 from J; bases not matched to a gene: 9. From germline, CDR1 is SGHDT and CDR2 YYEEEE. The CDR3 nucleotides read TGTGCCAGCAGCTTGGGTGGGACAGCAACTTTCTCTGGAAACACCATATATTTT. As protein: CASSLGGTATFSGNTIYF.

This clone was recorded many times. The CDR3: CASSLNRAGANVLTF. CDR3 bases: TGTGCCAGCAGCCTTAACAGGGCCGGGGCCAACGTCCTGACTTTC. The chain carries TRBV7-9 and TRBJ2-6; tentatively, D is TRBD1 (6 bases). Deletions cut 5 bases from V and 4 bases from J, with 12 bases between. The germline gives CDR1 SEHNR, CDR2 FQNEAQ (reference sequence). The length of the CDR3 is 15 residues.

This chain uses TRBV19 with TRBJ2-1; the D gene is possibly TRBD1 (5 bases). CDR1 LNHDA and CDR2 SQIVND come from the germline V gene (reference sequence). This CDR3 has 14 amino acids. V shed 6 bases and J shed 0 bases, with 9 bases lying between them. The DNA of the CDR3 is TGTGCCAGTAGCACAGGATACTCCTACAATGAGCAGTTCTTC. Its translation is CASSTGYSYNEQFF.

In DNA form, the CDR3 reads TGTGCCAGCAGTGAACCTCAGGGGCTCCAAAATCCACCCCTCCACTTT. Translated: CASSEPQGLQNPPLHF. The V and J genes are TRBV2 and TRBJ1-6; a weak D match, TRBD1 (6 bases). Germline V gives CDR1 SNHLY, CDR2 FYNNEI. The CDR3 runs 16 residues. The V gene lost 2 bases and the J gene lost 11 bases, with 19 bases spanning the gap.